This TCR beta chain was recovered during a study of control samples from healthy donors and cancer patients. The method was immunoSEQ multiplex PCR; TCRdb's version includes in-frame clones alone and lacks a portion of them. This sample yields more than 85,000 clones, of which 90% are seen a single time; 3.5% to 4.5% belongs to the top ten. CDR3 size: 14 residues. The germline gives CDR1 LNHDA, CDR2 SQIVND (reference sequence). V shed 3 bases, J shed 9 bases, and the junction held 8 bases outside the gene matches. Sequencing was performed on blood. The sequence came from a human donor in good health. The donor label of this sample is uncertain. The J gene is TRBJ1-5, the V gene TRBV19; 7 positions agree with TRBD1. DNA of the CDR3: TGTGCCAGTAGTATTTCGGACAGGTCAACGCCCCAGCATTTT. It translates to CASSISDRSTPQHF.